A selection of T cell receptor beta chains follows, all from one sample in a study of cytomegalovirus exposure and HLA in healthy donors. Using immunoSEQ multiplex PCR, the repertoire was profiled, and TCRdb retains in-frame clones only, with some absent. Reported are about 170,000 clones; the ten largest clones contain roughly 0.83%. The sample was PBMCs. All receptors come from a woman younger than 30 in good health and CMV-seropositive. Both conserved end residues are part of each CDR3. Fields, in order: CDR3 protein, CDR3 DNA, CDR3 length, D gene, J gene, V gene. A D gene is named only where the DNA matches it firmly.

CAWSVRGGTYEQYF	TGTGCCTGGAGTGTCCGAGGGGGCACCTACGAGCAGTACTTC	14	TRBD1	TRBJ2-7	TRBV30
CASSLALSGEQFF	TGTGCCAGCAGCTTGGCCCTGAGCGGCGAGCAGTTCTTC	13	.	TRBJ2-1	TRBV5-6
CASSDTGGPYNEQFF	TGTGCCAGCAGTGATACGGGAGGCCCCTACAATGAGCAGTTCTTC	15	TRBD2	TRBJ2-1	TRBV2
CASSWGGRRTTDTQYF	TGTGCCAGCAGCTGGGGGGGACGAAGAACCACAGATACGCAGTATTTT	16	TRBD2	TRBJ2-3	TRBV5-4
CASSLTTGPSRGYTF	TGTGCCAGCAGCTTAACCACAGGGCCCTCTAGGGGCTACACCTTC	15	.	TRBJ1-2	TRBV11-2
CASSLGLLNTEAFF	TGCGCCAGCAGCCTCGGACTCCTGAACACTGAAGCTTTCTTT	14	.	TRBJ1-1	TRBV4-1
CASSFKPSVEAFF	TGTGCCAGCAGCTTCAAACCATCGGTTGAAGCTTTCTTT	13	.	TRBJ1-1	TRBV11-2
CASSLRLAGLSYNEQFF	TGTGCCAGCAGCCTTAGACTAGCGGGCCTTTCCTACAATGAGCAGTTCTTC	17	TRBD2	TRBJ2-1	TRBV7-2
CASSITISSYNEQFF	TGTGCCAGTAGTATCACTATTAGCTCCTACAATGAGCAGTTCTTC	15	.	TRBJ2-1	TRBV19
CATALPGQQNIQYF	TGTGCCACTGCCCTCCCGGGACAGCAAAACATTCAGTACTTC	14	TRBD1	TRBJ2-4	TRBV15
CATGRDVGGELFF	TGTGCCACCGGCAGGGATGTTGGCGGGGAGCTGTTTTTT	13	.	TRBJ2-2	TRBV2
CASRPGGYGYTF	TGCGCCAGCCGCCCCGGGGGCTATGGCTACACCTTC	12	.	TRBJ1-2	TRBV10-2
CASGGSGNEKLFF	TGTGCCAGCGGGGGGTCAGGGAACGAAAAACTGTTTTTT	13	.	TRBJ1-4	TRBV2
CASSQAGFGGKTSGGATEFF	TGCGCCAGCAGCCAAGCAGGGTTCGGGGGGAAAACTAGCGGGGGGGCCACGGAGTTCTTC	20	TRBD2	TRBJ2-1	TRBV4-1
CASSLGGLAGGGTQYF	TGTGCCAGCAGCTTGGGCGGACTAGCGGGGGGAGGGACCCAGTACTTC	16	TRBD2	TRBJ2-5	TRBV5-6
CASKSEQGAREQYF	TGTGCCAGCAAGTCGGAACAGGGGGCGCGAGAGCAGTACTTC	14	TRBD1	TRBJ2-7	TRBV7-2
CASSFVSYNEQFF	TGTGCCAGCAGCTTCGTCTCCTACAATGAGCAGTTCTTC	13	.	TRBJ2-1	TRBV7-8
CASSLASSPGQETQYF	TGCGCCAGCAGCTTGGCCTCCTCACCCGGGCAAGAGACCCAGTACTTC	16	.	TRBJ2-5	TRBV5-1
CASRGDTYYEQYF	TGTGCCAGCAGGGGGGACACCTACTACGAGCAGTACTTC	13	.	TRBJ2-7	TRBV7-2
CASFSKYGYTF	TGTGCCAGTTTTAGTAAGTATGGCTACACCTTC	11	.	TRBJ1-2	TRBV6-4
CSVGGYSNTEAFF	TGCAGCGTCGGCGGGTACTCGAACACTGAAGCTTTCTTT	13	.	TRBJ1-1	TRBV29-1
CASSPSRGVSSYEQYF	TGTGCCAGCTCACCATCCCGCGGGGTGAGCTCCTACGAGCAGTACTTC	16	.	TRBJ2-7	TRBV18
CASSLAGGESTGELFF	TGTGCCAGCAGTTTAGCAGGGGGCGAGAGCACCGGGGAGCTGTTTTTT	16	TRBD1	TRBJ2-2	TRBV28
CASSLERAGEQFF	TGTGCCAGCAGTTTGGAGAGGGCGGGTGAGCAGTTCTTC	13	.	TRBJ2-1	TRBV2
CASSLVLGKLETQYF	TGTGCCAGCAGCTTAGTTCTAGGAAAGTTGGAGACCCAGTACTTC	15	.	TRBJ2-5	TRBV11-2
CASSLWQDSYEQYF	TGCGCCAGCAGCTTGTGGCAGGACTCCTACGAGCAGTACTTC	14	.	TRBJ2-7	TRBV5-1
CASSTRDNYNEQFF	TGTGCCAGTAGTACCCGGGACAACTACAATGAGCAGTTCTTC	14	.	TRBJ2-1	TRBV19
CAWSSSGSTEAFF	TGTGCCTGGAGTTCCTCAGGGTCCACTGAAGCTTTCTTT	13	.	TRBJ1-1	TRBV30
CASRPGGSWADTQYF	TGCGCCAGCAGACCAGGGGGCTCTTGGGCAGATACGCAGTATTTT	15	TRBD1	TRBJ2-3	TRBV4-1
CASSRGTGGFTPLHF	TGTGCCAGCAGCCGTGGGACAGGGGGCTTCACACCCCTCCACTTT	15	TRBD1	TRBJ1-6	TRBV5-6
CASSLDGTAANYGYTF	TGTGCCAGCAGCTTAGACGGGACAGCTGCTAACTATGGCTACACCTTC	16	TRBD1	TRBJ1-2	TRBV7-9
CAWSGTVSGNTIYF	TGTGCCTGGAGTGGGACAGTCTCTGGAAACACCATATATTTT	14	.	TRBJ1-3	TRBV30
CASSKLAGKADYEQYF	TGTGCCAGTAGTAAACTAGCGGGTAAGGCGGACTACGAGCAGTACTTC	16	TRBD2	TRBJ2-7	TRBV19
CATSRDSGFPTYEQYF	TGTGCCACCAGCAGAGATTCAGGGTTTCCAACCTACGAGCAGTACTTC	16	.	TRBJ2-7	TRBV15